These 4 T cell receptor beta chains were sequenced from one sample in a study of shared clonotypes between healthy human individuals. Libraries were prepared by immunoSEQ multiplex PCR; TCRdb keeps only in-frame clonotypes and omits some of them. This sample has around 690,000 clones, with about nine tenths found just once. The sequenced material came from memory CD8+ T cells from PBMCs. Described subset: CD45RO+ cells pooled with CCR7-negative TemRA cells. The receptors derive from a man younger than 35 in good health. Some clones in this sample may be carry-over from other donors' samples.

The V gene is TRBV6-5, the J gene TRBJ2-7; no clear D. The CDR3 is 16 amino acids. V lost 2 bases, J lost 3 bases, and 17 bases lay in between. Germline loops: CDR1 MNHEY, CDR2 SVGAGI. The CDR3 loop reads CASSYGRPPVIYEQYF. CDR3 nucleotide sequence: TGTGCCAGCAGTTACGGTCGGCCCCCGGTGATCTACGAGCAGTACTTC.

The chain joins TRBV5-5 to TRBJ2-1, with TRBD1 as a possible D gene (5 bases). Germline values: CDR1 SGHKS, CDR2 YYEKEE (reference sequence). This CDR3 is 13 amino acids long. The V and J ends lost 7 bases and 7 bases respectively, with 15 bases between them. The DNA for the CDR3 is TGTGCCAGCGACGAAGGGGATTTGAATGAGCAGTTCTTC. Amino acid sequence: CASDEGDLNEQFF.

V gene TRBV27 combines with J gene TRBJ2-7, with 9 bases fitting TRBD2. CDR1 and CDR2 from the germline V gene are MNHEY and SMNVEV (reference sequence). Trimming at V came to 8 bases and at J to 4 bases, leaving 6 bases not matched to a gene. The CDR3 contains 13 residues. The CDR3 reads CASGRLADYEQYF. The DNA for the CDR3 is TGTGCCAGCGGAAGACTAGCGGATTACGAGCAGTACTTC.

The rearrangement joins TRBV27 to TRBJ2-2; TRBD2 aligns across 8 bases. The CDR3 runs to 17 residues. J gave up 6 bases and V 5 bases, and 14 bases lay outside the gene matches. The germline V gene encodes CDR1 MNHEY and CDR2 SMNVEV (reference sequence). CDR3 in amino acids: CASSPTQAGAEAGELFF. In DNA, the CDR3 is TGTGCCAGCAGTCCTACCCAAGCGGGAGCGGAGGCCGGGGAGCTGTTTTTT.